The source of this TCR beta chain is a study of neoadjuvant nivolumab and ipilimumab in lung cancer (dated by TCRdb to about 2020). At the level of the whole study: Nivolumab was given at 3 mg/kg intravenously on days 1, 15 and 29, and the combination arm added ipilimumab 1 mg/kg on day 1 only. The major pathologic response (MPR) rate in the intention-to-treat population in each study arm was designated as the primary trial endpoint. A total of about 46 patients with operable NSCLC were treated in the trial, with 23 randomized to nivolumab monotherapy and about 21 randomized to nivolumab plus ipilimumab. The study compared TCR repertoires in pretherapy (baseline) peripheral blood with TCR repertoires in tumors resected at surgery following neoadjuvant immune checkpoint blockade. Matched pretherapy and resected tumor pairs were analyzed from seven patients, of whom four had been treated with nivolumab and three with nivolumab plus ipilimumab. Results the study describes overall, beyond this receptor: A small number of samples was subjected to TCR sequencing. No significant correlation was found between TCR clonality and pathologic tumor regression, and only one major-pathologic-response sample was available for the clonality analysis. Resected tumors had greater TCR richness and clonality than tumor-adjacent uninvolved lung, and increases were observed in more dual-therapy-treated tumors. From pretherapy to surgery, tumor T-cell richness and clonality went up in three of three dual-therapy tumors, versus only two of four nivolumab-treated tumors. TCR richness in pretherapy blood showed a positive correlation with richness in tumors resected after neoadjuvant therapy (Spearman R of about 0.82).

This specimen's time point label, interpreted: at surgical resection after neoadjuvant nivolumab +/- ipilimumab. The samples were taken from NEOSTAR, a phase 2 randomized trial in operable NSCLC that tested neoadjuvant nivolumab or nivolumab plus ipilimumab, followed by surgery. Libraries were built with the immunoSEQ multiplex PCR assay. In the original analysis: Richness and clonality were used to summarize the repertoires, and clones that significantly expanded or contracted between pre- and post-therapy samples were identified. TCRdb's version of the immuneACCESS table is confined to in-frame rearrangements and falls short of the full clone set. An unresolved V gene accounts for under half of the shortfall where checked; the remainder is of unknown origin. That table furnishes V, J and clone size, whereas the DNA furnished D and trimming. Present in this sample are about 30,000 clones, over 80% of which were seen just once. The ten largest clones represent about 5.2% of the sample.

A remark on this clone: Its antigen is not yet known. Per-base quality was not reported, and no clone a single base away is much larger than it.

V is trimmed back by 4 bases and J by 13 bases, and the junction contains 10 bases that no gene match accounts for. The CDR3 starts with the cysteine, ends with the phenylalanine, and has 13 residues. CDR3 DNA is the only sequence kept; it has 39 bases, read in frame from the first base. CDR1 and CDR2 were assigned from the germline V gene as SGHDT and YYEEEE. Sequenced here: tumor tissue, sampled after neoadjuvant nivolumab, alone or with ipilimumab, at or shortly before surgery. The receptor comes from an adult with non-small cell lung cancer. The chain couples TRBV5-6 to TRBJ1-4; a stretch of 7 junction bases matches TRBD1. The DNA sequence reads TGTGCCAGCAGCCCTGGTGAGCACAGGGGACTGTTTTTT. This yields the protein CASSPGEHRGLFF.